Below are 30 T cell receptor beta chains sequenced from a single sample in a study of cytotoxic CD8 clonotypes in ibrutinib-treated CLL. Profiling relied on immunoSEQ multiplex PCR, and the TCRdb table lists in-frame clones only, not all of them. The sample includes about 140,000 clones, 80% seen only once; the top ten take less than 8.5%. The specimen was PBMCs, collected after 36 months of ibrutinib treatment. The origin of the receptors is a human donor with chronic lymphocytic leukemia.

The chain recombines TRBV11-2 with TRBJ1-1; D not certain. The V end lost 5 bases, the J end lost 3 bases, and 13 bases lay between the germline ends. The CDR3 runs to 14 residues. Germline V gene data show CDR1 as SGHAT and CDR2 as FQNNGV. The CDR3 is CASSLWASDTEAFF. CDR3 DNA sequence: TGTGCCAGCAGCCTCTGGGCCTCGGACACTGAAGCTTTCTTT.

The V gene is TRBV7-2, the J gene TRBJ1-2; D is unresolved. The ends were cut back, 2 bases at V and 5 bases at J, with 6 bases in the middle. The CDR3 has 12 residues. The V gene's germline CDR1 is SGHTA and CDR2 FQGNSA. CDR3: CASSLRSYGYTF. In DNA, the CDR3 is TGTGCCAGCAGCTTACGGAGTTATGGCTACACCTTC.

The rearrangement links TRBV5-1 to TRBJ2-2, with 9 bases fitting TRBD1. Germline assignment: CDR1 SGHRS and CDR2 YFSETQ. The CDR3 covers 15 residues. V shed 3 bases, J shed 6 bases, and the junction held 6 bases outside the gene matches. CDR3 in DNA: TGCGCCAGCAGCTCCGGGACAGGGTGGGCCGGGGAGCTGTTTTTT. Amino acids: CASSSGTGWAGELFF.

This chain's CDR3 is CASNRYNEQFF. CDR3 bases: TGTGCCAGCAACAGGTACAATGAGCAGTTCTTC. The chain links TRBV6-5 to TRBJ2-1; D is possibly TRBD1 (5 bases). Trimming stripped 7 bases from V and 4 bases from J, with 5 bases between. The germline V gene has CDR1 MNHEY and CDR2 SVGAGI. CDR3 size: 11 residues.

This clone was counted between two and nine times. The rearrangement uses TRBV4-1 and TRBJ1-1; no definite D call. The CDR3 loop spans 13 amino acids. V lost 4 bases to trimming and J lost 2 bases, with 8 bases between them. The germline CDR1 and CDR2 sequences are MGHRA and YSYEKL. The CDR3 nucleotides read TGCGCCAGCAGCCGCCAGAAAAACACTGAAGCTTTCTTT. This sequence encodes CASSRQKNTEAFF.

This clone was seen once. The chain is built from TRBV11-2 and TRBJ2-7, with D tentatively TRBD1 (9 bases). CDR1 is SGHAT, CDR2 FQNNGV, per germline. Trimming took 5 bases from V and 1 from J, leaving 15 bases between them. This CDR3 has 15 residues. CDR3 loop: CASSPGGTGSYEQYF. The CDR3 coding sequence is TGTGCCAGCAGCCCGGGAGGGACAGGGTCCTACGAGCAGTACTTC.

The V gene is TRBV7-9, the J gene TRBJ2-7; D perhaps matches TRBD1 (6 bases). CDR3 size: 12 residues. Trimming pared 4 bases from V and 5 bases from J, leaving 9 bases between. Looked up from germline, CDR1 is SEHNR and CDR2 is FQNEAQ (reference sequence). CDR3 nucleotides: TGTGCCAGCAGCTATGGGGGCGACGAGCAGTACTTC. It yields the protein CASSYGGDEQYF.

This clone was seen a handful of times. The CDR3 DNA follows: TGCGCCAGCAGCTTGGCACGGACAGGGGGTTCCGATGAGCAGTTCTTC. It specifies CASSLARTGGSDEQFF. The genes are TRBV5-1 and TRBJ2-1, with 10 bases identical to TRBD1. Per the germline V gene, CDR1 is SGHRS and CDR2 is YFSETQ. The CDR3 totals 16 residues. V was pared by 0 bases and J by 8 bases, with 8 bases of the junction left unmatched.

The V gene is TRBV18, the J gene TRBJ2-3; 13 bases fit TRBD2. The ends lost 2 bases at V and 3 bases at J; junction bases unmatched: 2. Germline values: CDR1 KGHSH, CDR2 LQKENI. This CDR3 spans 16 amino acids. CDR3 loop: CASSPGLAGATDTQYF. CDR3 in DNA: TGTGCCAGCTCACCAGGACTAGCGGGAGCTACAGATACGCAGTATTTT.

This clone was picked up one time. This chain connects TRBV18 to TRBJ2-2, with 7 bases identical to TRBD1. Germline CDR1 is KGHSH and CDR2 is LQKENI. V shed 3 bases, J shed 9 bases, and the junction held 4 bases outside the gene matches. The CDR3 is 13 residues long. Here the CDR3 reads CASSPGQARELFF. The CDR3 DNA follows: TGTGCCAGCTCACCTGGACAGGCTCGGGAGCTGTTTTTT.

The chain is built from TRBV5-1 and TRBJ1-4, with 8 positions matching TRBD1. V shed 3 bases and J 8 bases; nucleotides not matched to a gene: 6. CDR3 length: 14 residues. CDR1 and CDR2 (germline): SGHRS, YFSETQ. CDR3 sequence: CASSSGQGGEKLFF. DNA for the CDR3: TGCGCCAGCAGCTCCGGACAGGGAGGGGAAAAACTGTTTTTT.

The rearrangement uses TRBV10-3 and TRBJ1-6; D call uncertain. Germline CDR1 reads ENHRY; CDR2 reads SYGVKD. The length of the CDR3 is 13 residues. V was clipped by 0 bases and J by 7 bases, with 4 bases between them. Here the CDR3 reads CAISESPNSPLHF. As DNA, the CDR3 is TGTGCCATCAGTGAGTCACCAAATTCACCCCTCCACTTT.

The chain combines TRBV6-5 with TRBJ1-6; TRBD1 aligns across 8 bases. The CDR3 spans 15 residues. The germline V gene has CDR1 MNHEY and CDR2 SVGAGI. The V and J ends lost 2 bases and 7 bases, in that order; junction bases with no gene match: 4. The CDR3 loop reads CASSYNTGGNSPLHF. In nucleotides, the CDR3 is TGTGCCAGCAGTTACAACACAGGGGGGAATTCACCCCTCCACTTT.

The chain has TRBV6-5 and TRBJ2-7; TRBD1 or TRBD2 may be the D gene (5 bases each). CDR3 length: 14 amino acids. Between the trimmed V and J ends, which lost 6 bases and 3 bases, there was a span of 15 bases. Germline loops: CDR1 MNHEY, CDR2 SVGAGI. The CDR3 coding sequence is TGTGCCAGCAGCCGGGACGTAGGAATCTACGAGCAGTACTTC. Residues: CASSRDVGIYEQYF.

This chain joins TRBV7-8 and TRBJ2-7, with TRBD1 identical over 9 bases. CDR1 is SGHVS and CDR2 is FQNEAQ in the germline V gene. This CDR3 is built from 16 residues. V was clipped by 2 bases and J by 3 bases; unmatched bases: 8. CDR3 region: CASSLTAGTGNYEQYF. The CDR3 bases are TGTGCCAGCAGCTTAACCGCAGGGACAGGGAACTACGAGCAGTACTTC.

The genes are TRBV10-3 and TRBJ1-2, with D possibly TRBD1 on 5 matching bases. Trimming took off 1 base at V and 5 bases at J, with 11 bases between the two ends. Germline CDR1 is ENHRY and CDR2 is SYGVKD. This CDR3 has 14 residues. CDR3 bases: TGTGCCATCAGTGAGTTTCAGGGTCGGTATGGCTACACCTTC. Translation gives CAISEFQGRYGYTF.

This clone was seen just once. V gene TRBV30 combines with J gene TRBJ2-5; D not resolved. This CDR3 has 12 residues. V lost 3 bases, J lost 5 bases, and 10 bases lay in between. Looked up from germline, CDR1 is GTSNPN and CDR2 is SVGIG (reference sequence). CDR3 amino acids: CAWSAVFETQYF. CDR3 DNA sequence: TGTGCCTGGAGCGCTGTCTTTGAGACCCAGTACTTC. The entire variable domain, with the rest obtained from reference TRBV30 and TRBJ2-5, is as follows: SQTIHQWPATLVQPVGSPLSLECTVEGTSNPNLYWYRQAAGRGLQLLFYSVGIGQISSEVPQNLSASRPQDRQFILSSKKLLLSDSGFYLCAWSAVFETQYFGPGTRLLVL.

This rearrangement joins TRBV7-9 to TRBJ1-5; 8 bases match TRBD1. Germline CDR1 SEHNR, CDR2 FQNEAQ (reference sequence). There are 16 residues in the CDR3. Unmatched junction bases numbered 9, after V lost 5 bases and J lost 3 bases. This chain's CDR3 is CASSDETGDLNQPQHF. CDR3 DNA: TGTGCCAGCAGCGATGAGACAGGGGACCTCAATCAGCCCCAGCATTTT. Looking up the rest from reference TRBV7-9 and TRBJ1-5 gives the full variable domain: DTGVSQNPRHKITKRGQNVTFRCDPISEHNRLYWYRQTLGQGPEFLTYFQNEAQLEKSRLLSDRFSAERPKGSFSTLEIQRTEQGDSAMYLCASSDETGDLNQPQHFGDGTRLSIL.

V gene TRBV20-1 combines with J gene TRBJ2-3; D tentatively fits TRBD1 or TRBD2 (5 bases each). The CDR3 is 10 residues long. V shed 5 bases and J shed 6 bases, with 6 bases lying between them. The germline V gene encodes CDR1 DFQATT and CDR2 SNEGSKA (reference sequence). The CDR3 bases are TGCAGTGCTTGGGGGGATACGCAGTATTTT. This gives the protein CSAWGDTQYF.

Only one count was recorded for this clone. The chain carries TRBV4-1 and TRBJ1-3, with D possibly TRBD1 on 5 matching bases. The CDR3 has 17 residues. Trimming took off 1 base at V and 2 bases at J, with 15 bases between the two ends. Germline V gives CDR1 MGHRA, CDR2 YSYEKL. This chain's CDR3 is CASSQVAGSIPGNTIYF. The CDR3 region has the DNA TGCGCCAGCAGCCAAGTTGCAGGGTCGATCCCTGGAAACACCATATATTTT.

The rearrangement links TRBV11-2 to TRBJ2-2, with 8 positions matching TRBD2. The germline CDR1 and CDR2 sequences are SGHAT and FQNNGV. V shed 2 bases and J 4 bases; nucleotides not matched to a gene: 3. This CDR3 spans 15 amino acids. CDR3 residues: CASSLRGGPTGELFF. The CDR3 nucleotides read TGTGCCAGCAGCTTACGGGGGGGCCCCACCGGGGAGCTGTTTTTT.

The chain uses TRBV18 and TRBJ1-1; D is unclear. The germline V gene encodes CDR1 KGHSH and CDR2 LQKENI. Between the trimmed V and J ends, which lost 10 bases and 5 bases, there was a span of 14 bases. The CDR3 is made up of 12 amino acids. CDR3 loop: CATLDSGTEAFF. Here the CDR3 DNA reads TGTGCCACCCTGGACTCGGGGACTGAAGCTTTCTTT.

The rearrangement links TRBV29-1 to TRBJ1-1; the D gene is possibly TRBD1 (5 bases). CDR1 and CDR2 from the germline V gene are SQVTM and ANQGSEA. The ends were cut back, 3 bases at V and 4 bases at J, with 12 bases in the middle. This CDR3 has 13 amino acids. CDR3 bases: TGCAGCGTTGAGGGTTTCGGGGGCACTGAAGCTTTCTTT. Translation gives CSVEGFGGTEAFF.

The chain employs TRBV30 and TRBJ1-1, with 8 positions matching TRBD1. Germline trimming cut 3 bases from V and 7 bases from J; bases unmatched to any gene: 10. This CDR3 has 14 amino acids. Germline assignment: CDR1 GTSNPN and CDR2 SVGIG (reference sequence). This CDR3 is CAWRSGQVGFEAFF. The DNA for the CDR3 is TGTGCCTGGAGATCGGGACAGGTAGGATTTGAAGCTTTCTTT.

The chain carries TRBV5-1 and TRBJ2-7, with D possibly TRBD2 on 6 matching bases. Germline V gene lookup returns CDR1 SGHRS and CDR2 YFSETQ. The CDR3 contains 14 residues. Trimming shortened V by 3 bases and J by 1 base, and 11 bases separated the two germline ends. CDR3 sequence reads: CASSWEVHSYEQYF. CDR3 coding DNA: TGCGCCAGCAGCTGGGAGGTGCATTCCTACGAGCAGTACTTC.

This clone was seen once. The chain uses TRBV28 and TRBJ1-2; 10 bases fit TRBD1. Trimming at V came to 3 bases and at J to 4 bases, leaving 5 bases not matched to a gene. Germline V gives CDR1 MDHEN, CDR2 SYDVKM. There are 15 residues in the CDR3. In DNA form, the CDR3 reads TGTGCCAGCAGTTTGGGGACAGGGGAAGTCTATGGCTACACCTTC. This sequence encodes CASSLGTGEVYGYTF.

The chain couples TRBV6-1 to TRBJ1-4; weak D call: TRBD1 (5 bases). V dropped 8 bases and J dropped 7 bases, with 14 bases sitting between them. This CDR3 has 13 amino acids. Germline-derived CDR1 and CDR2 are MNHNS and SASEGT. The CDR3 loop is CASGGALREKLFF. CDR3 coding DNA: TGTGCCAGCGGAGGGGCGCTCCGTGAAAAACTGTTTTTT.

V gene TRBV7-8 combines with J gene TRBJ1-2, with TRBD1 as a possible D gene (5 bases). V lost 5 bases and J lost 6, with 10 bases in between. Germline V lookup: CDR1 SGHVS, CDR2 FQNEAQ. CDR3 length: 12 residues. The CDR3 region is CASSDRGNGYTF. The CDR3 coding sequence is TGTGCCAGCAGCGATAGGGGAAATGGCTACACCTTC.

This chain joins TRBV5-5 and TRBJ2-3, with TRBD2 identical over 7 bases. The V segment lost 3 bases and the J segment 0 bases; nucleotides outside the gene matches: 4. Germline values: CDR1 SGHKS, CDR2 YYEKEE (reference sequence). CDR3 length: 15 residues. The CDR3 DNA reads TGTGCCAGCAGCTGGCTGCGGGGGAGCACAGATACGCAGTATTTT. Encoded protein: CASSWLRGSTDTQYF.

This rearrangement joins TRBV5-1 to TRBJ2-1, with TRBD2 as a possible D gene (7 bases). The germline CDR1 and CDR2 sequences are SGHRS and YFSETQ. The CDR3 contains 17 residues. V was trimmed by 4 bases and J by 0 bases, leaving 17 bases between them. The CDR3 DNA is TGCGCCAGCAGCGCGGGGGCTAGCGAGAGCTCCTACAATGAGCAGTTCTTC. It is translated as CASSAGASESSYNEQFF.